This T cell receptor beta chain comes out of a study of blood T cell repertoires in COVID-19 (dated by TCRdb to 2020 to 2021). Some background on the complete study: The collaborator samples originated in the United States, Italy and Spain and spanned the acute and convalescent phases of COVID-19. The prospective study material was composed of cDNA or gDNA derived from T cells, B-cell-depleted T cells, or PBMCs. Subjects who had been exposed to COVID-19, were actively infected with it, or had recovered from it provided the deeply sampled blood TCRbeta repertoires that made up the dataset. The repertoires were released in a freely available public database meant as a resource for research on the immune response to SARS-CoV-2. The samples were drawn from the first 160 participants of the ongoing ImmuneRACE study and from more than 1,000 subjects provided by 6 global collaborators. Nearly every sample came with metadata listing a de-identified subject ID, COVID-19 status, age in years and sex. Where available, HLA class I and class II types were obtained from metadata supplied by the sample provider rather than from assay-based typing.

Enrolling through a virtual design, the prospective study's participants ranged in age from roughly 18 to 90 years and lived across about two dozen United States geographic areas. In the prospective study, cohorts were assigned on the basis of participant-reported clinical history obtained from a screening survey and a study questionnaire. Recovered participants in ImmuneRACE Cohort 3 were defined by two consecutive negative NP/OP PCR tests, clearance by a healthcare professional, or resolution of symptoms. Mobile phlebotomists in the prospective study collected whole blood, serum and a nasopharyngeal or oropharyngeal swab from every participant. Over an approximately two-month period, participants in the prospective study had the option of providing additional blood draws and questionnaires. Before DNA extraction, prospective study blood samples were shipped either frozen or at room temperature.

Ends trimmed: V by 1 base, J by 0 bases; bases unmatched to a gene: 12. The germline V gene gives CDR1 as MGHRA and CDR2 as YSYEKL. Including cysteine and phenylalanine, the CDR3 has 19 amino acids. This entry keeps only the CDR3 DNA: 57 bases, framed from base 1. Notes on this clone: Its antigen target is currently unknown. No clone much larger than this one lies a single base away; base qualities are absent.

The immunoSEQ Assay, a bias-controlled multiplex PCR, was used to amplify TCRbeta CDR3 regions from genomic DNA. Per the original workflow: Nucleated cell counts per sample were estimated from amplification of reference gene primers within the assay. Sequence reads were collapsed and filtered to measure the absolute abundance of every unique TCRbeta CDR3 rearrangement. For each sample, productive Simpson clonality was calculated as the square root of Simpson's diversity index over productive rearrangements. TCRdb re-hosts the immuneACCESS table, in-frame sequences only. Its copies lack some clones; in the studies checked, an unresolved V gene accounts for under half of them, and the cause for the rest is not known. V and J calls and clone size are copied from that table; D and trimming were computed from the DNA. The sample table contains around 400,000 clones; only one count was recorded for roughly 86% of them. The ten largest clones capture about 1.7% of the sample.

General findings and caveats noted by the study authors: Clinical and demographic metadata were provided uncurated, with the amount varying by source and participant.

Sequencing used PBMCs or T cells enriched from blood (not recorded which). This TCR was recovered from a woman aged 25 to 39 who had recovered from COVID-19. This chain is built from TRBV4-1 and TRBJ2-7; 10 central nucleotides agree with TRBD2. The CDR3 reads CASSQAGGSGRSSSYEQYF. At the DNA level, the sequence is TGCGCCAGCAGCCAAGCGGGGGGTAGCGGGAGGTCCAGCTCCTACGAGCAGTACTTC.